This TCR beta chain is from a study of T cells in Graves' hyperthyroidism and ophthalmopathy. Newly diagnosed hyperthyroidism, duration under 2 months, in patients aged 18 to 65. Uncontrolled infection, other autoimmune disease, pregnancy or lactation led to exclusion. This clonotype has ten or more counts. Germline V gene sequence: CDR1 ENHRY, CDR2 SYGVKD. The CDR3 is 15 residues long. Trimming cost V 9 bases and J 3 bases, with 20 bases left between them. RNA transcripts yielded amplified TCR beta CDR3 regions. RT-PCR in the first round (using the HTBI primer set) targeted the TCR CDR3. From the multiplex PCR reads, TCRdb called clonotypes with MiXCR, one entry per CDR3 protein. The sample carries just under 750,000 distinct CDR3 sequences, 30% to 40% recorded once.

This clonotype was obtained from a woman in her 40s with Graves' hyperthyroidism. V usage is TRBV10-3 and J usage is TRBJ1-2; D is ambiguous. The sample comprised blood. The DNA for the CDR3 is TGTGCCATGCGGGCGGAGGGTGTTAAGTACTATGGCTACACCTTC. Amino acid sequence: CAMRAEGVKYYGYTF.